Below are 2 T cell receptor beta chains sequenced from a single sample in a study of regulatory T cells in long-lasting Graves disease. TCR beta libraries were built with iRepertoire HTBI primers and Arm-PCR of CDR3 regions. TCRdb recomputed calls from the multiplex PCR reads with MiXCR, one row per CDR3 protein. The sample holds about 300,000 distinct CDR3 sequences, 20% to 25% seen once. Regarding time point: persistent/refractory GD, antithyroid drugs over 5 years with positive TRAb. PBMCs provided the RNA from which the TCR library was made. Sample: peripheral blood mononuclear cells (PBMCs), taken when the disease was refractory, from a patient treated with antithyroid drugs. All receptors come from a female donor with Graves disease.

The chain combines TRBV20-1 with TRBJ2-7; D gene unclear. Germline V gene lookup returns CDR1 DFQATT and CDR2 SNEGSKA (reference sequence). The CDR3 runs 14 residues. The V end was cut by 0 bases, the J end by 7 bases, with 16 bases between. The CDR3 DNA reads TGCAGTGCTAGAGATCTCGCCCCACCGCGGGAGCAGTACTTC. Translated, it gives CSARDLAPPREQYF.

This clonotype was seen repeatedly, ten times or more. V gene TRBV20-1 combines with J gene TRBJ1-2; unclear D gene. With 3 bases removed from V and 4 bases from J, the gap between germline ends came to 21 bases. The V gene's germline CDR1 is DFQATT and CDR2 SNEGSKA (reference sequence). The CDR3 loop spans 16 amino acids. In DNA, the CDR3 is TGCAGTGCTAGGGCGGCCTTAAGACCGGAATCCTATGGCTACACCTTC. This codes for CSARAALRPESYGYTF.